This entry lists 2 T cell receptor beta chains sequenced from one sample in a study of blood T cell repertoires in COVID-19 (dated by TCRdb to about 2020). Library generation was performed with the immunoSEQ multiplex PCR assay. The clones in this table, taken by TCRdb from immuneACCESS, are in-frame only. Not every clone is retained; where verified, under half of the shortfall comes from an unresolved V gene, and the cause of the rest is unknown. The sample data list some 190,000 clones, and less than 90% of these were observed just once. The top ten hold around 3.1% of the sample. The sequencing input was PBMCs or T cells enriched from blood (not recorded which). The receptors shown here come from a woman aged 25 to 39 who had been exposed to COVID-19.

V is TRBV5-1 and J is TRBJ2-7, with 9 bases that match TRBD1. CDR3 size: 13 residues. V shed 5 bases and J 7 bases; nucleotides not matched to a gene: 7. In germline, CDR1 is SGHRS, CDR2 YFSETQ. The CDR3 sequence: CASRDRGFVEQYF. The CDR3 region has the DNA TGCGCCAGCAGGGACAGGGGCTTCGTAGAGCAGTACTTC.

This rearrangement joins TRBV12-3 or TRBV12-4 to TRBJ2-5, with TRBD2 identical over 8 bases. Trimming cost V 3 bases and J 7 bases; bases outside gene matches: 1. CDR3 length equals 12 residues. The CDR3 is CASSFGGGTQYF. DNA for the CDR3: TGTGCCAGCAGTTTCGGGGGGGGGACCCAGTACTTC.